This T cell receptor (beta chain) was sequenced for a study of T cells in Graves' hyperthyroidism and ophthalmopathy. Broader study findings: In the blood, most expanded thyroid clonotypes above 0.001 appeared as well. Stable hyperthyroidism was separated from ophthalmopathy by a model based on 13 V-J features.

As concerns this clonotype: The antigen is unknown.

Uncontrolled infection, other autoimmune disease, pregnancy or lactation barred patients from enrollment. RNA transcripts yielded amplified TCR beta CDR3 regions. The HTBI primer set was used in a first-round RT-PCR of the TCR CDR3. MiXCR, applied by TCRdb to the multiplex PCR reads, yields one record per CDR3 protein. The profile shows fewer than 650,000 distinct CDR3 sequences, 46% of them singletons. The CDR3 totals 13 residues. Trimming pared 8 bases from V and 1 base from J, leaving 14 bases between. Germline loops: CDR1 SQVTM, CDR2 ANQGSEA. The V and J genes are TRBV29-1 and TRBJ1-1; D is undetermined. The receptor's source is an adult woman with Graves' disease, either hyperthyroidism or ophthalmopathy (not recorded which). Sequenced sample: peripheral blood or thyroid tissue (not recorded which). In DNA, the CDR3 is TGCAGCTTAGTGTCCGTCAGGAACACTGAAGCTTTCTTT. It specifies CSLVSVRNTEAFF.